The rows below give T cell receptor beta chains drawn from one sample of a study of early T cells in non-severe SARS-CoV-2 infection. One entry per CDR3 protein results from TCRdb running MiXCR on the 5' RACE reads. The sample shows 55,000 to 75,000 distinct CDR3 sequences, roughly a tenth of them seen only once. Sequenced input: whole blood. The origin of the receptors is an adult who was a healthcare worker with PCR-confirmed SARS-CoV-2 infection or an uninfected control (not recorded which). The CDR3 runs from the conserved cysteine through the conserved F or W. D genes are given only for firm matches. Not every row has a clone size; where given, it reads once, few, many or a size class.

abundance	v_gene	j_gene	d_gene	CDR3nt	CDR3aa
once	TRBV30	TRBJ1-1	NA	TGTGCCTGGAGTGTTCGAGGGGCGGCTGAAGCTTTCTTT	CAWSVRGAAEAFF
many	TRBV2	TRBJ2-3	TRBD1	TGTGCCAGCAGTGATTGGCAGGGGGAGGATACGCAGTATTTT	CASSDWQGEDTQYF
NA	TRBV10-3	TRBJ1-1	NA	TGTGCCATCAGTGAGTCGACGAGGATTACCACTGAAGATTTCTTT	CAISESTRITTEDFF
NA	TRBV5-1	TRBJ2-1	TRBD1	TGCGCCAGCAGCTTTACGGGACAGAGGGCCAATGAGCAGTTCTTC	CASSFTGQRANEQFF
many	TRBV15	TRBJ2-1	NA	TGTGCCACCAGCAGAAGGACAGATGAGCAGTTCTTC	CATSRRTDEQFF
few	TRBV20-1	TRBJ2-3	NA	TGCAGTGCGTTAGACGGACTCACAGATACGCAGTATTTT	CSALDGLTDTQYF
few	TRBV6-5	TRBJ1-3	NA	TGTGCCAGCAGCTTTGGGACACCGAGCTCTGAAAACACCATATATTTT	CASSFGTPSSENTIYF
few	TRBV7-2	TRBJ2-2	NA	TGTGCCAGCAGCTTAGAGCCCCCGACTAGTACCGGGGAGCTGTTTTTT	CASSLEPPTSTGELFF
NA	TRBV28	TRBJ2-5	TRBD1	TGTGCCAGCAGAAACAGGGGACCCCAAGAGACCCAGTACTTC	CASRNRGPQETQYF
many	TRBV6-1	TRBJ2-6	NA	TGTGCCAGCATTTCCATGAGCTCTGGGGCCAACGTCCTGACTTTC	CASISMSSGANVLTF
many	TRBV7-8	TRBJ1-3	NA	TGTGCCAGCAGCTTAGTGGCGTTCTCTGGAAACACCATATATTTT	CASSLVAFSGNTIYF
NA	TRBV6-4	TRBJ2-1	NA	TGTGCCAGCAGTGCGCAGGGTGAATTGTCCTACAATGAGCAGTTCTTC	CASSAQGELSYNEQFF
few	TRBV13	TRBJ1-4	NA	TGTGCCAGCAGCTCCGGAGCCCGGGGAGAAAAACTGTTTTTT	CASSSGARGEKLFF
NA	TRBV4-1	TRBJ2-1	NA	TGCGCCAGCAGCCAAGATGCAGGACAGCTAGATAAGGGGCAGTTCTTC	CASSQDAGQLDKGQFF
many	TRBV7-9	TRBJ1-1	NA	TGTGCCAGCAGCTTAAATACGGGGACTGAAGCTTTCTTT	CASSLNTGTEAFF
many	TRBV30	TRBJ1-1	NA	TGTGCCTGGAGTGCTGGCATTGGGACAACTGAAGCTTTCTTT	CAWSAGIGTTEAFF
few	TRBV5-1	TRBJ1-1	NA	TGCGCCAGCAGGCCCACCTTGGAGAACACTGAAGCTTTCTTT	CASRPTLENTEAFF